The rows below give T cell receptor beta chains drawn from one sample of a study of T-cell memory formation after mild COVID-19. TCRdb itself ran the 5' RACE reads through MiXCR, one entry per CDR3 protein. The table has around 340,000 distinct CDR3 sequences, around 13% seen once. Sequenced material: PBMCs or a T cell subset sorted from them (not recorded which). All receptors come from a man between 18 and 29 years old who had mild COVID-19 (a few samples of this study predate the infection). Cell type and time point are not known. Each CDR3 is given with its conserved first and last residue. Fields, in order: J gene, V gene, D gene, clone size, CDR3 protein, CDR3 DNA. D genes are given only for firm matches. Clone size is stated in some rows and not others, as once, few, many or a class when expanded.

TRBJ1-3	TRBV10-3	NA	few	CAISEVRPSSIYF	TGTGCCATCAGTGAGGTCCGACCTTCATCCATATATTTT
TRBJ1-2	TRBV9	NA	many	CASSASTSDYGYTF	TGTGCCAGCAGCGCATCTACATCTGACTATGGCTACACCTTC
TRBJ1-1	TRBV27	TRBD1	few	CASRMTGTVNTEAFF	TGTGCCAGCAGGATGACAGGGACAGTGAACACTGAAGCTTTCTTT
TRBJ1-5	TRBV28	NA	few	CANGRSNQPQHF	TGTGCCAACGGGAGAAGCAATCAGCCCCAGCATTTT
TRBJ1-1	TRBV7-3	NA	many	CASSLMRAGNTEAFF	TGTGCCAGCAGCTTAATGAGGGCGGGGAACACTGAAGCTTTCTTT
TRBJ2-7	TRBV4-3	NA	many	CASSQESGYEQYF	TGCGCCAGCAGCCAAGAATCGGGGTACGAGCAGTACTTC
TRBJ1-2	TRBV19	TRBD1	few	CASSWSGTGAYGYTF	TGTGCCAGTAGCTGGTCCGGGACAGGAGCTTATGGCTACACCTTC
TRBJ1-4	TRBV27	NA	few	CASSLVITEINEKLFF	TGTGCCAGCAGTTTAGTGATAACTGAGATTAATGAAAAACTGTTTTTT
TRBJ1-3	TRBV14	NA	NA	CASSQQTAGNTIYF	TGTGCCAGCAGCCAACAGACGGCCGGAAACACCATATATTTT
TRBJ2-3	TRBV6-5	TRBD1	NA	CASSYSGQGDTQYF	TGTGCCAGCAGTTACTCGGGACAGGGGGATACGCAGTATTTT
TRBJ2-7	TRBV4-3	NA	many	CASSQGPGSYEQYF	TGCGCCAGCAGCCAAGGTCCGGGCTCCTACGAGCAGTACTTC
TRBJ2-5	TRBV7-9	TRBD2	NA	CASSLATSGSQETQYF	TGTGCCAGCAGCTTAGCGACTAGCGGGAGTCAAGAGACCCAGTACTTC
TRBJ2-3	TRBV4-3	NA	NA	CASSPSGAHGTQYF	TGCGCCAGCTCCCCCTCCGGGGCCCACGGTACGCAGTATTTT
TRBJ1-5	TRBV7-2	NA	few	CASSLDGFYDYQPQHF	TGTGCCAGCAGCTTAGACGGATTTTATGACTATCAGCCCCAGCATTTT
TRBJ2-3	TRBV6-2/TRBV6-3	NA	NA	CASSSSGAQYF	TGTGCCAGCAGTTCCTCTGGGGCGCAGTATTTT
TRBJ2-7	TRBV11-2	TRBD2	NA	CASSLGERGEVNYEQYF	TGTGCCAGCAGCTTAGGAGAGCGGGGGGAAGTAAATTACGAGCAGTACTTC
TRBJ2-3	TRBV6-1	TRBD2	NA	CASRGPAGVTDTQYF	TGTGCCAGCAGGGGTCCTGCGGGGGTCACAGATACGCAGTATTTT
TRBJ1-2	TRBV7-2	NA	many	CASSPFAGYPYGYTF	TGTGCCAGCAGCCCGTTCGCAGGGTATCCCTATGGCTACACCTTC
TRBJ1-1	TRBV6-5	NA	few	CASSATLSENTEAFF	TGTGCCAGCAGTGCCACCTTATCGGAGAACACTGAAGCTTTCTTT
TRBJ2-1	TRBV5-1	NA	many	CASSPGSGLEQFF	TGCGCCAGCAGCCCTGGGAGCGGATTAGAACAGTTCTTC
TRBJ2-1	TRBV20-1	NA	NA	CSANGENNEQFF	TGCAGTGCCAACGGGGAGAACAATGAGCAGTTCTTC
TRBJ2-2	TRBV7-6	TRBD2	NA	CASSLGLAGARTGELFF	TGTGCCAGCAGCTTGGGACTAGCGGGGGCGAGGACCGGGGAGCTGTTTTTT
TRBJ2-3	TRBV9	TRBD2	NA	CASSVSQTSGGTDTQYF	TGTGCCAGCAGCGTATCCCAAACTAGCGGGGGCACAGATACGCAGTATTTT
TRBJ1-1	TRBV12-3/TRBV12-4	NA	NA	CASSPRQDWGVAFF	TGTGCCAGCAGTCCCCGACAAGACTGGGGAGTAGCTTTCTTT
TRBJ1-2	TRBV6-2/TRBV6-3	NA	few	CASSYGVSGYTF	TGTGCCAGCAGTTACGGAGTCTCCGGCTACACCTTC
TRBJ2-5	TRBV6-2/TRBV6-3	NA	NA	CASSFSMTETQYF	TGTGCCAGCAGTTTCTCCATGACCGAGACCCAGTACTTC
TRBJ2-1	TRBV11-2	TRBD2	NA	CASHGAGVSYNEQFF	TGTGCCAGCCATGGGGCGGGGGTCTCCTACAATGAGCAGTTCTTC
TRBJ1-4	TRBV3-1	TRBD1	many	CASSQGPGGTGDEKLFF	TGTGCCAGCAGCCAAGGACCCGGTGGGACAGGGGATGAAAAACTGTTTTTT
TRBJ2-3	TRBV28	NA	many	CASSFVTTLDTQYF	TGTGCCAGCAGTTTCGTGACGACCCTAGATACGCAGTATTTT
TRBJ1-1	TRBV29-1	NA	NA	CSVTGHLNTEAFF	TGCAGCGTCACGGGACATCTGAACACTGAAGCTTTCTTT
TRBJ2-1	TRBV7-2	NA	NA	CASGYSYNEQFF	TGTGCCAGCGGGTACTCCTACAATGAGCAGTTCTTC
TRBJ2-1	TRBV5-1	NA	few	CASSLVVTGTTNEQFF	TGCGCCAGCAGCTTGGTCGTTACCGGGACCACCAATGAGCAGTTCTTC
TRBJ2-6	TRBV7-3	NA	NA	CASGSRNSGANVLTF	TGTGCCAGCGGCTCTCGAAACTCTGGGGCCAACGTCCTGACTTTC
TRBJ2-3	TRBV12-3/TRBV12-4	NA	NA	CASSFRWDTQYF	TGTGCCAGCAGTTTCCGGTGGGATACGCAGTATTTT
TRBJ1-6	TRBV6-2/TRBV6-3	NA	NA	CASRTVSPLHF	TGTGCCAGCAGGACGGTGAGTCCCCTCCACTTT
TRBJ2-7	TRBV6-2/TRBV6-3	NA	NA	CASSYSFGDDEQYF	TGTGCCAGCAGTTACTCGTTTGGGGACGACGAGCAGTACTTC
TRBJ1-1	TRBV14	NA	NA	CASSQGLDTEAFF	TGTGCCAGCAGCCAGGGGTTGGACACTGAAGCTTTCTTT
TRBJ1-6	TRBV5-3	TRBD1	NA	CARNTSRDRGSPLHF	TGTGCCAGAAATACTTCCCGGGACAGGGGTTCACCCCTCCACTTT
TRBJ2-5	TRBV15	NA	few	CATSRAGFGETQYF	TGTGCCACCAGCAGAGCAGGGTTTGGAGAGACCCAGTACTTC
TRBJ2-5	TRBV20-1	NA	few	CSASLEETQYF	TGCAGTGCTAGTCTAGAGGAGACCCAGTACTTC
TRBJ1-1	TRBV20-1	NA	few	CSATTMNTEAFF	TGCAGTGCAACGACGATGAACACTGAAGCTTTCTTT
TRBJ2-5	TRBV11-1	NA	NA	CASSRGGGMSQETQYF	TGTGCCAGCAGCCGTGGCGGGGGCATGTCCCAAGAGACCCAGTACTTC
TRBJ1-2	TRBV5-1	NA	NA	CASSLAERYGYTF	TGCGCCAGCAGCTTGGCGGAGAGGTATGGCTACACCTTC
TRBJ2-1	TRBV4-3	NA	few	CASSQDQGTNNEQFF	TGCGCCAGCAGCCAAGATCAGGGGACAAACAATGAGCAGTTCTTC
TRBJ1-2	TRBV12-3/TRBV12-4	TRBD1	NA	CASSPGGYYGYTF	TGTGCCAGCAGTCCAGGGGGTTACTATGGCTACACCTTC
TRBJ2-3	TRBV12-3/TRBV12-4	NA	few	CASRRGHTDTQYF	TGTGCCAGCAGGCGGGGCCACACAGATACGCAGTATTTT
TRBJ1-5	TRBV6-5	TRBD1	few	CASRLTGSNQPQHF	TGTGCCAGCAGACTGACAGGGAGCAATCAGCCCCAGCATTTT
TRBJ1-2	TRBV29-1	NA	NA	CSASWGYGYTF	TGCAGCGCCTCCTGGGGCTATGGCTACACCTTC
TRBJ2-5	TRBV28	NA	many	CASRREEGAKETQYF	TGTGCCAGCAGGAGGGAAGAGGGAGCCAAAGAGACCCAGTACTTC
TRBJ1-6	TRBV3-1	NA	many	CASQQGSSPLHF	TGTGCCAGCCAACAGGGAAGTTCACCCCTCCACTTT
TRBJ1-2	TRBV3-1	NA	few	CASSQADGYTF	TGTGCCAGCAGCCAGGCTGACGGCTACACCTTC
TRBJ2-1	TRBV7-6	NA	few	CASSYDRGLYNEQFF	TGTGCCAGCAGCTACGACCGGGGGCTGTACAATGAGCAGTTCTTC
TRBJ2-5	TRBV7-2	NA	NA	CASSLIAGSGETQYF	TGTGCCAGCAGCTTAATTGCGGGGTCGGGGGAGACCCAGTACTTC